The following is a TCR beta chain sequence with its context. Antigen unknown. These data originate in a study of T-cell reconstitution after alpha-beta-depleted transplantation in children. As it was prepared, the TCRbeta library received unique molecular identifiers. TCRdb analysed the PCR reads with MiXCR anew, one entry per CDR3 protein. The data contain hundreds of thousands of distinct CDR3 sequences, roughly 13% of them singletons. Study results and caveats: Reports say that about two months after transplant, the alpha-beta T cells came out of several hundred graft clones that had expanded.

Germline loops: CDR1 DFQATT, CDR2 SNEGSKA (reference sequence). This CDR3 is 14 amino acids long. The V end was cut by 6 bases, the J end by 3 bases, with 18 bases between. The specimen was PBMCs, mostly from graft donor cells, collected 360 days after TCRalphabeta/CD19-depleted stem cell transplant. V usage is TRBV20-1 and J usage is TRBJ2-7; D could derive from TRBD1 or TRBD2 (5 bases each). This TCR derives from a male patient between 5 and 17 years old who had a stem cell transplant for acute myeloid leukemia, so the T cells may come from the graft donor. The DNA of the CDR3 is TGCAGTGCCGGAGGAAGCAGGGTATTCTACGAGCAGTACTTC. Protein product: CSAGGSRVFYEQYF.